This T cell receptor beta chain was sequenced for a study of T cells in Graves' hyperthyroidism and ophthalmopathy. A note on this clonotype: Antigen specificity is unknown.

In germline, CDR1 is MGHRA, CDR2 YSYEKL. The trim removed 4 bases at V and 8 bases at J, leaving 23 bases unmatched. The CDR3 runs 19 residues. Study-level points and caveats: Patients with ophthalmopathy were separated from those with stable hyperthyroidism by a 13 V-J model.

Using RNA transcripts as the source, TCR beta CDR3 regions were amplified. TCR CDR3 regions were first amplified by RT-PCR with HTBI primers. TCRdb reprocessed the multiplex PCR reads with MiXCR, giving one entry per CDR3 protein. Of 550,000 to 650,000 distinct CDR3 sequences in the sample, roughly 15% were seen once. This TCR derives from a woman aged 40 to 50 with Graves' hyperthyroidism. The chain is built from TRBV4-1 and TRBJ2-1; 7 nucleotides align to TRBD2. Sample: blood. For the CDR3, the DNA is TGCGCCAGCAGCCTGTCGTGGTCAGCGGGATCCCCCAGTTATTATGAGCAGTTCTTC. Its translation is CASSLSWSAGSPSYYEQFF.